This TCR beta chain was sequenced in a study of graft-versus-host responses after intestinal transplantation. Clones were sequenced by immunoSEQ multiplex PCR, and TCRdb holds only the in-frame ones, with some missing. The sample lists roughly 46,000 clones, over 85% occurring once. The study's findings and limits: Clonal ratios of graft-versus-host to host-versus-graft in allografts were high for patients exhibiting graft-donor T cell macrochimerism.

Comment on this clone: Its antigen is unidentified.

The sample was PBMCs, taken 750 to 800 days after a first intestinal transplant, on the day of a second. This clonotype originated in a human patient who received an intestinal transplant, so some T cells may come from the graft donor.

The CDR3, as DNA: TGTGCCAGCAGCCGGGGAGGTGAAAAACTGTTTTTT. Protein: CASSRGGEKLFF. V gene TRBV7-2 combines with J gene TRBJ1-4; D not resolved. The CDR3 length is 12 residues. The V and J ends lost 5 bases and 7 bases respectively, with 8 bases between them. Germline CDR1 and CDR2: SGHTA and FQGNSA.